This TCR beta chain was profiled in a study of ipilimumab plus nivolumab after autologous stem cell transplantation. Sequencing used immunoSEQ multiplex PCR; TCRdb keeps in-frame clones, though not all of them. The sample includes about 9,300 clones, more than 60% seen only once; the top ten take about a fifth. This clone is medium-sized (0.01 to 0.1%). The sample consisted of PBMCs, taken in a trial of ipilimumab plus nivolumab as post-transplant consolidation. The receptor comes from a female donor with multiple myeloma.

The CDR3: CASSQNANQPQHF. CDR3 sequence (DNA): TGTGCCAGCAGCCAGAACGCTAATCAGCCCCAGCATTTT. This chain joins TRBV5-4 and TRBJ1-5; D is uncertain. Trimming pared 4 bases from V and 4 bases from J, leaving 9 bases between. The CDR3 extends over 13 amino acids. The germline V gene has CDR1 SGHNT and CDR2 YYREEE (reference sequence).